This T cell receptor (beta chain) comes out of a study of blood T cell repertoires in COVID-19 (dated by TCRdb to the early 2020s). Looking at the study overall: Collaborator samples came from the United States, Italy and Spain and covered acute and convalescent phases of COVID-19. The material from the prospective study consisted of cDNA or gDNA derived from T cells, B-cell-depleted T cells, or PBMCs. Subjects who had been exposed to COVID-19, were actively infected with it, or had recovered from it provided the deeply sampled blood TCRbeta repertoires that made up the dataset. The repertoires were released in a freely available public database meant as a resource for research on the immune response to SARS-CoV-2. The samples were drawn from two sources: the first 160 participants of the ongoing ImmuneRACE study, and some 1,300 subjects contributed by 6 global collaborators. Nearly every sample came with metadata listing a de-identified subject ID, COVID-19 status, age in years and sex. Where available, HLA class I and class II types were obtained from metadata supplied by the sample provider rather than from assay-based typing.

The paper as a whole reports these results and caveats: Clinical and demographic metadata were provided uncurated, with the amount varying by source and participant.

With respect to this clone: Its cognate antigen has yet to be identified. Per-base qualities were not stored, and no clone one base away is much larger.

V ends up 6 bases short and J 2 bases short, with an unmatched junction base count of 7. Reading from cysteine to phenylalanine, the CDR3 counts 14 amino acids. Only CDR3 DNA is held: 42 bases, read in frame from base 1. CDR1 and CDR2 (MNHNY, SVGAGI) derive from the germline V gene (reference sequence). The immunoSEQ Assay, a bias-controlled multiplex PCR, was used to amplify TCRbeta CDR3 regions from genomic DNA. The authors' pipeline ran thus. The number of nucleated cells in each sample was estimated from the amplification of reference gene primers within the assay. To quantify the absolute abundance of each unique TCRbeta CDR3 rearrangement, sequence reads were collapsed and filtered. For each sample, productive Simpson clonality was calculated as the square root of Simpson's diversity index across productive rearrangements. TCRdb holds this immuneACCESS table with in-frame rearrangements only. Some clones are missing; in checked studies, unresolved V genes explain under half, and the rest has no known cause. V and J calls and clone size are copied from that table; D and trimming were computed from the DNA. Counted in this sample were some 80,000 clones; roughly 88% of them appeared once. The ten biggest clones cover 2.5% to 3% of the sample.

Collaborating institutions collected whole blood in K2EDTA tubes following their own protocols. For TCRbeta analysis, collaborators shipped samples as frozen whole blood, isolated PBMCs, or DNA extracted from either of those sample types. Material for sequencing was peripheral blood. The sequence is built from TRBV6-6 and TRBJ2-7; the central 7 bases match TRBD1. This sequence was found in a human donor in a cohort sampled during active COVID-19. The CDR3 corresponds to CASSLERGPYEQYF. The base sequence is TGTGCCAGCAGCCTTGAAAGGGGGCCCTACGAGCAGTACTTC.